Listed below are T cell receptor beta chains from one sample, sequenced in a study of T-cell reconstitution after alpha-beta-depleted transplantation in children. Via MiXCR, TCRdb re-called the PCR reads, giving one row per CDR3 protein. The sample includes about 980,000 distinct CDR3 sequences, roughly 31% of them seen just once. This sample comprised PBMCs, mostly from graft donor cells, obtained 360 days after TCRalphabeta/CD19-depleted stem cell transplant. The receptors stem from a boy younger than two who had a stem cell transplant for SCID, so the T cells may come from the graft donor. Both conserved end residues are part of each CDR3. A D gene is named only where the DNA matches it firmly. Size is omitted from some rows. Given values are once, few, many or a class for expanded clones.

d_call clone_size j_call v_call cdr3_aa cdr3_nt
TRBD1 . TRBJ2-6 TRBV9 CASSVLPGQDLSGANVLTF TGTGCCAGCAGCGTTCTACCGGGACAGGACCTCTCTGGGGCCAACGTCCTGACTTTC
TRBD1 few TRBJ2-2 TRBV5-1 CASSNSGTANTGELFF TGCGCCAGCAGTAATTCCGGGACAGCCAACACCGGGGAGCTGTTTTTT
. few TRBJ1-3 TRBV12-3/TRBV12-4 CASSLMGRGNTIYF TGTGCCAGCAGTTTAATGGGGCGCGGAAACACCATATATTTT
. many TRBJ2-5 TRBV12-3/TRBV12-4 CASSLYGQETQYF TGTGCCAGCAGTTTGTACGGACAAGAGACCCAGTACTTC
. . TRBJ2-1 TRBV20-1 CSASLAGAPQGNEQFF TGCAGTGCTAGTCTGGCGGGGGCCCCCCAAGGAAATGAGCAGTTCTTC
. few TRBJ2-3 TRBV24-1 CATSDAAGPDTQYF TGTGCCACCAGTGATGCAGCAGGTCCCGATACGCAGTATTTT
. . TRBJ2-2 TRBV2 CASSRVGTGELFF TGTGCCAGCAGCAGGGTAGGCACCGGGGAGCTGTTTTTT
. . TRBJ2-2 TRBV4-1 CASSQGPLRGWNTGELFF TGCGCCAGCAGCCAGGGTCCCCTCAGGGGATGGAACACCGGGGAGCTGTTTTTT
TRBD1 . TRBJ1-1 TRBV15 CATSRYGTGLANTEAFF TGTGCCACCAGCAGATACGGGACAGGGCTGGCGAACACTGAAGCTTTCTTT
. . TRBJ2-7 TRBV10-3 CASGISYEQYF TGTGCCAGCGGGATCTCCTACGAGCAGTACTTC
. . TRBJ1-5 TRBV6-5 CASSYSGRNNQPQHF TGTGCCAGCAGTTACTCGGGTCGGAACAATCAGCCCCAGCATTTT
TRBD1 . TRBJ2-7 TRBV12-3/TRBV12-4 CASSEPHRGFYEQYF TGTGCCAGCAGCGAGCCTCACAGGGGGTTCTACGAGCAGTACTTC
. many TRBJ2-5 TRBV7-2 CASSTLVETQYF TGTGCCAGCAGCACCCTAGTGGAGACCCAGTACTTC
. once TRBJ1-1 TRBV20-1 CSAVAGTTEAFF TGCAGTGCTGTGGCAGGGACCACTGAAGCTTTCTTT
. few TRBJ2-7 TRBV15 CATSRDGQLTYEQYF TGTGCCACCAGCAGAGATGGGCAGCTTACCTACGAGCAGTACTTC
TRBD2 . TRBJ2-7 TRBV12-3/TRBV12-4 CASTPGLAESYEQYF TGTGCCAGCACCCCGGGACTAGCGGAGTCCTACGAGCAGTACTTC
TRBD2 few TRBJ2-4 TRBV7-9 CASSSGLAPIQYF TGTGCCAGCAGCTCCGGACTAGCGCCCATTCAGTACTTC
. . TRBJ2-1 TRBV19 CASRAWGRQKLTVDDKQFF TGTGCCAGTAGGGCATGGGGACGGCAGAAACTCACCGTCGACGATAAGCAGTTCTTC
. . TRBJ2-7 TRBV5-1 CASSLCPGTLFSYEQYF TGCGCCAGCAGCTTGTGTCCCGGGACACTTTTCTCCTACGAGCAGTACTTC
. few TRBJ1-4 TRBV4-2 CASSQGGTTNEKLFF TGTGCCAGCAGCCAAGGAGGGACAACTAATGAAAAACTGTTTTTT
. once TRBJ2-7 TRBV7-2 CASSLERQDEQYF TGTGCCAGCAGCTTGGAGAGACAAGACGAGCAGTACTTC
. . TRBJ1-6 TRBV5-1 CASSPDSVRVRSPLHF TGCGCCAGCAGCCCGGACTCGGTTCGGGTTAGATCACCCCTCCACTTT
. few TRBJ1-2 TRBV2 CASSEVQSGYTF TGTGCCAGCAGTGAAGTGCAGTCTGGCTACACCTTC
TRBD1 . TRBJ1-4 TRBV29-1 CSALGTGIATNEKLFF TGCAGCGCCCTAGGGACAGGGATTGCAACTAATGAAAAACTGTTTTTT
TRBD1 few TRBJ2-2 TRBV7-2 CASSSKGQINTGELFF TGTGCCAGCAGCTCCAAGGGACAGATAAACACCGGGGAGCTGTTTTTT
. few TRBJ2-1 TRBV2 CASSVVGHNEQFF TGTGCCAGCAGTGTTGTGGGACACAATGAGCAGTTCTTC
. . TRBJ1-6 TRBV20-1 CSARDRDNSPLHF TGCAGTGCTAGAGACAGGGATAATTCACCCCTCCACTTT
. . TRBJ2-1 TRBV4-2 CASSQDGLFGRNEQFF TGTGCCAGCAGCCAAGACGGACTATTCGGGCGTAATGAGCAGTTCTTC
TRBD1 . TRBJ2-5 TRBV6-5 CASSYGDRGGETQYF TGTGCCAGCAGTTACGGGGACAGGGGTGGCGAGACCCAGTACTTC
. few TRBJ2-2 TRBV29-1 CSVEIQGYTGELFF TGCAGCGTTGAAATACAGGGTTACACCGGGGAGCTGTTTTTT
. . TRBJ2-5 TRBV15 CATSREGKSAYGETQYF TGTGCCACCAGCAGAGAGGGGAAGTCCGCATACGGGGAGACCCAGTACTTC
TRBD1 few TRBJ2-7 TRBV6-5 CASSYEGARTEQYF TGTGCCAGCAGTTACGAGGGGGCACGTACCGAGCAGTACTTC
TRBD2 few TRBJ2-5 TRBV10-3 CAISEPLGLAGGSEIQETQYF TGTGCCATCAGTGAGCCCTTAGGACTAGCGGGGGGATCCGAAATACAAGAGACCCAGTACTTC
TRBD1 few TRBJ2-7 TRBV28 CASSQDRAGSYEQYF TGTGCCAGCAGTCAAGACAGGGCAGGCTCCTACGAGCAGTACTTC
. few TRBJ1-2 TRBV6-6 CASSYGSGYTF TGTGCCAGCAGTTACGGAAGCGGCTACACCTTC
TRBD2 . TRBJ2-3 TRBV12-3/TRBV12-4 CASSVPLAGGRTDTQYF TGTGCCAGCAGCGTACCCCTAGCGGGGGGGAGGACAGATACGCAGTATTTT
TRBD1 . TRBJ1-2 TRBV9 CASSAGQGSYGYTF TGTGCCAGCAGCGCGGGACAGGGAAGCTATGGCTACACCTTC
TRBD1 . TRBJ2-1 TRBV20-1 CSARDPGQGTNEQFF TGCAGTGCTAGAGATCCGGGACAGGGAACAAATGAGCAGTTCTTC
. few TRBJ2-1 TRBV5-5 CASSLVGGLTYNEQFF TGTGCCAGCAGCTTGGTGGGGGGGCTCACCTACAATGAGCAGTTCTTC
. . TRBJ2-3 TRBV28 CASSLRGRGADTQYF TGTGCCAGCAGTTTAAGGGGCAGGGGCGCAGATACGCAGTATTTT
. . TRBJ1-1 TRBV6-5 CASSYGPGEAEAFF TGTGCCAGCAGTTACGGCCCAGGGGAGGCTGAAGCTTTCTTT
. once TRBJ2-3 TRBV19 CASISGQYTDTQYF TGTGCCAGTATAAGCGGGCAGTACACAGATACGCAGTATTTT
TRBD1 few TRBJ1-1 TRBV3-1 CASSQDGGQARAFF TGTGCCAGCAGCCAAGATGGAGGACAGGCACGAGCTTTCTTT
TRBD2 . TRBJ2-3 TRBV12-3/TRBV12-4 CASSLALGSGADTQYF TGTGCCAGCAGTTTAGCGCTAGGTAGCGGGGCCGATACGCAGTATTTT
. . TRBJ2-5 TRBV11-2 CASSLESAWGETQYF TGTGCCAGCAGCTTAGAGTCAGCCTGGGGTGAGACCCAGTACTTC
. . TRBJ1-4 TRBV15 CATSRGWEKLFF TGTGCCACCAGCAGGGGATGGGAAAAACTGTTTTTT